This T cell receptor beta chain came from a study of cytomegalovirus exposure and HLA in healthy donors (dated by TCRdb to the late 2010s). Regarding the study in general: A later analysis indicated that the 120 validation repertoires were generated on the platform also employed for the 650 to 850 repertoires of the first cohort. The aim of the study was to test whether cataloging public T cell receptors could identify signatures of past pathogen exposure. To predict cytomegalovirus infection status, the study combined high-throughput TCR immunosequencing, statistical association of individual TCRs with disease status, and machine learning. Besides the first cohort of roughly 640 subjects, a separate validation cohort made up of 120 different subjects was used.

Separate from the roughly 700-subject first cohort, the validation cohort of about 120 subjects was the group to which the donors belonged. The paper's findings and limits, for the study overall: The validation cohort had no HLA typing available for a later analysis, so co-occurrence within that cohort was assessed over all 130 or so repertoires. Across donors, most TCR sequences were observed very rarely, whereas some public TCRs were present in many individuals. It was suggested by the authors that the approach could potentially be generalized to other disease states and immunological phenotypes. Subsequent analysis determined that TCRs grouped into clusters in the first cohort also showed a tendency toward co-occurrence across the approximately 120 validation repertoires, and 94% of cluster scores exceeded 0. The study listed 150 to 200 TCR beta chains as associated with cytomegalovirus. In vitro tests confirmed that a few of the cytomegalovirus-associated TCR beta chains recognize cytomegalovirus antigens. In both the original and validation cohorts, the classifier was reported to diagnose cytomegalovirus status with high specificity and sensitivity.

Library prep was done by the immunoSEQ multiplex PCR assay. The source study handled its data this way. A statistical classification framework was built to diagnose cytomegalovirus status from the catalog of TCR beta chain sequences. The clones in this table, taken by TCRdb from immuneACCESS, are in-frame only. Not every clone is retained; where verified, under half of the shortfall comes from an unresolved V gene, and the cause of the rest is unknown. V, J and clone size were drawn from that table, and D and trimming were deduced from the DNA. The sample table contains 55,000 to 75,000 clones; only one count was recorded for roughly 94% of them. The ten largest clones represent 7% of the sample. On this clone: Its antigen specificity is not known. Per-base quality was not reported, and no clone a single base away is much larger than it.

Input material: PBMCs. The clonotype was recovered from a woman younger than 30 in good health and CMV-seropositive.

The nucleotide sequence is TGTGCCAGCAGCGCACCGGGACAGGGCTCCTACGAGCAGTACTTC. Protein translation: CASSAPGQGSYEQYF. The chain is made from TRBV11-1 and TRBJ2-7; the central 9 bases match TRBD1. V has 5 bases trimmed and J has 0 bases trimmed; junction bases matching no gene number 5. The CDR3 starts with the cysteine, ends with the phenylalanine, and has 15 residues. Kept here is only the CDR3 DNA, which spans 45 bases and is read in frame from base 1. The germline V gene (reference sequence) specifies SGHAT as CDR1 and FQDESV as CDR2.